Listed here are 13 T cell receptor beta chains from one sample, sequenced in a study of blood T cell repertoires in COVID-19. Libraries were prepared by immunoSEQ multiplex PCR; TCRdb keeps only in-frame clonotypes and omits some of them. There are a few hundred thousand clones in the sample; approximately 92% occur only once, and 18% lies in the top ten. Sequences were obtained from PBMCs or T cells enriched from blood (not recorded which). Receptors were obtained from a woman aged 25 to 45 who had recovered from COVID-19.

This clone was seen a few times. CDR3 loop: CASSPPPDRGNTIYF. The CDR3, as DNA: TGTGCCAGCTCACCACCCCCTGATAGAGGAAACACCATATATTTT. This sequence joins TRBV18 and TRBJ1-3; D not resolved. Germline CDR1 reads KGHSH; CDR2 reads LQKENI. Trimming cost V 0 bases and J 4 bases, with 10 bases left between them. This CDR3 is 15 amino acids long.

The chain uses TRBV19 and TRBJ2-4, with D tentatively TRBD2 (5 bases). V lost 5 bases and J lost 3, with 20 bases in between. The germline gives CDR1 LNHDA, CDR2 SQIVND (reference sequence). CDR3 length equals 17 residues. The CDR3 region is CASSPEPRGPFKNIQYF. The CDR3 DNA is TGTGCCAGTAGTCCTGAGCCTCGAGGGCCTTTCAAAAACATTCAGTACTTC.

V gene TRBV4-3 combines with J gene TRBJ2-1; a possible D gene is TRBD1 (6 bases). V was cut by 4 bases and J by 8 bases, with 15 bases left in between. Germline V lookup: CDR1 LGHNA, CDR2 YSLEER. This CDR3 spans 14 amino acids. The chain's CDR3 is CASSPRMGADEQFF. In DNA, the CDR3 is TGCGCCAGCAGCCCCCGGATGGGGGCCGATGAGCAGTTCTTC.

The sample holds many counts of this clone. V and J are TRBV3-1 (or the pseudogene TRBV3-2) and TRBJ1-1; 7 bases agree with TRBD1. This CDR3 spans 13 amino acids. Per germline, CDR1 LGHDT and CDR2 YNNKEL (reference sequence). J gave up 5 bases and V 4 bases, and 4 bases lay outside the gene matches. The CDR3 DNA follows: TGTGCCAGCAGCCGTTTACAGGGGACTGAAGCTTTCTTT. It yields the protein CASSRLQGTEAFF.

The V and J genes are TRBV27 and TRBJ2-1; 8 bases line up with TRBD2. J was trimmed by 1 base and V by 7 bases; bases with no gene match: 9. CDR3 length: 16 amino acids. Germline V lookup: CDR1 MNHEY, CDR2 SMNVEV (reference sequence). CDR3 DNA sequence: TGTGCCAGCATAGTAAGCGGGAGTTGGTCCTACAATGAGCAGTTCTTC. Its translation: CASIVSGSWSYNEQFF.

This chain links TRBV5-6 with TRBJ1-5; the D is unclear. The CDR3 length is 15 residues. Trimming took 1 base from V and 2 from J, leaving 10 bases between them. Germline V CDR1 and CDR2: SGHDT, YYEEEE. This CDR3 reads CASSLYGEGNQPQHF. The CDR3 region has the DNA TGTGCCAGCAGCTTGTACGGTGAGGGCAATCAGCCCCAGCATTTT.

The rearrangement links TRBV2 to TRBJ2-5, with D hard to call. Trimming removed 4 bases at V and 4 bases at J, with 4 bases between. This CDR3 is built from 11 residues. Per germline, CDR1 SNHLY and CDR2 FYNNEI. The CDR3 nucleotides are TGTGCCAGCAGTGTCTTAGAGACCCAGTACTTC. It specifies CASSVLETQYF.

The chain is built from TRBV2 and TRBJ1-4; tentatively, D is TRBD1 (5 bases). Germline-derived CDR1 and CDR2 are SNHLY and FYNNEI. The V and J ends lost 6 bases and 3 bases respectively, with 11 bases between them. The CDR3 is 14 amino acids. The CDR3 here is CASRRIQANEKLFF. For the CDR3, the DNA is TGTGCCAGCAGACGAATACAGGCTAATGAAAAACTGTTTTTT.

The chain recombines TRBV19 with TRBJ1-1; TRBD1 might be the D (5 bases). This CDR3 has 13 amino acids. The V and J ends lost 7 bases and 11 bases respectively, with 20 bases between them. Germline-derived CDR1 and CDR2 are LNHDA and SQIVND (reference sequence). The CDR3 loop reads CASTPDRGSGAFF. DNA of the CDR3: TGTGCCAGTACCCCAGATAGGGGATCCGGGGCTTTCTTT.

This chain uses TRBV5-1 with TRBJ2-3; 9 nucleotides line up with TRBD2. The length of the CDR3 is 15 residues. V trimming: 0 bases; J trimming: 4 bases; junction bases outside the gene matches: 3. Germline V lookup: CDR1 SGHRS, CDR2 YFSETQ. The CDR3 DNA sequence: TGCGCCAGCAGCTTGGCGGCGGGGGGGCCAGATACGCAGTATTTT. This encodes CASSLAAGGPDTQYF.

CDR3 coding DNA: TGTGCCAGCAGCCTCGACAGAAGCACAGATACGCAGTATTTT. It encodes CASSLDRSTDTQYF. V usage is TRBV7-2 and J usage is TRBJ2-3; a possible D gene is TRBD1 (5 bases). Germline CDR1 and CDR2: SGHTA and FQGNSA. V lost 5 bases and J lost 0, with 9 bases in between. This CDR3 region has 14 residues.

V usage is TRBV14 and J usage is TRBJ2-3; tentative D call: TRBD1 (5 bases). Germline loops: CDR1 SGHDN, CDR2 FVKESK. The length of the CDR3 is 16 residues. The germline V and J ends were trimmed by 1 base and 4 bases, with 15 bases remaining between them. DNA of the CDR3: TGTGCCAGCAGCCAAGGTAGTAGGGGTTTGGCAGATACGCAGTATTTT. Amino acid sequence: CASSQGSRGLADTQYF.

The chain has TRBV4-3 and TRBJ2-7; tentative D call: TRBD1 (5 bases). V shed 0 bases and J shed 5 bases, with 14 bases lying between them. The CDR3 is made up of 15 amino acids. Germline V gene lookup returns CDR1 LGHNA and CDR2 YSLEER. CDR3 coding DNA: TGCGCCAGCAGCCAAGATGGGGCTGCGCGCAACGAGCAGTACTTC. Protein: CASSQDGAARNEQYF.